Listed here are 2 T cell receptor beta chains from one sample, sequenced in a study of T cell changes during pregnancy in multiple sclerosis. The method was immunoSEQ multiplex PCR; TCRdb's version includes in-frame clones alone and lacks a portion of them. This sample has 74,000 or so clones, with around 90% found just once. The sample here was CD4+ T cells from peripheral blood mononuclear cells, taken before pregnancy. The receptors come from a female donor with multiple sclerosis, enrolled in a pregnancy study.

The chain couples TRBV28 to TRBJ2-3; the match to TRBD2 covers 7 bases. The V segment lost 7 bases and the J segment 1 base; nucleotides outside the gene matches: 8. CDR3 length: 15 amino acids. Per the germline V gene, CDR1 is MDHEN and CDR2 is SYDVKM. The CDR3 sequence: CASTRAGMGTDTQYF. The CDR3 DNA sequence: TGTGCCAGCACCCGAGCGGGGATGGGCACAGATACGCAGTATTTT.

The chain combines TRBV19 with TRBJ1-2, with 10 bases identical to TRBD1. The V gene end was trimmed by 5 bases and the J gene end by 8 bases; junction bases not matched to a gene: 11. The germline gives CDR1 LNHDA, CDR2 SQIVND (reference sequence). This CDR3 is 15 amino acids long. CDR3 amino acids: CASSLPGTGVQGYTF. The CDR3 DNA reads TGTGCCAGTAGTCTGCCGGGGACAGGGGTACAGGGCTACACCTTC.